Shown below are 15 T cell receptor beta chains from a single sample sequenced in a study of circulating CD8 cells and anti-PD-1 response in melanoma. The QIAseq Immune Repertoire TCR panel built the libraries from roughly 15 ng of total RNA. Each CDR3 protein gets one entry after TCRdb re-called the reads with MiXCR. This sample has about 1,800 distinct CDR3 sequences; roughly 7.4% occur once, and the top ten carry about 7.7%. Four subsets defined by PD-1 and/or TIGIT were sorted from live CD3+CD8+TCRalphabeta+ cells. Here the sequenced sample was CD8+ T cells from PBMCs, taken at baseline or after one month of anti-PD-1 therapy (not recorded which). The receptors originated from a human donor with melanoma.

In this sample, this clonotype is medium-sized. The V and J genes are TRBV2 and TRBJ1-2, with D maybe TRBD1 (5 bases). Germline-derived CDR1 and CDR2 are SNHLY and FYNNEI. The length of the CDR3 is 14 residues. Trimming stripped 5 bases from V and 8 bases from J, with 18 bases between. DNA for the CDR3: TGTGCCAGCAGTTTAGACAGCTCGATTGAGGGCTACACCTTC. Protein sequence: CASSLDSSIEGYTF.

Within the sample, this clonotype is medium-sized. V is TRBV19 and J is TRBJ2-5; D not resolved. The CDR3 contains 16 residues. The germline CDR1 and CDR2 sequences are LNHDA and SQIVND (reference sequence). Between the trimmed V and J ends, which lost 5 bases and 1 base, there was a span of 17 bases. CDR3 amino acids: CASSGQLAIPQETQYF. DNA of the CDR3: TGTGCCAGTAGTGGGCAGCTTGCGATTCCCCAAGAGACCCAGTACTTC.

In DNA form, the CDR3 reads TGTGCCAGTACCACACACGAGGGAAGTCTCTACAATGAGCAGTTCTTC. It translates to CASTTHEGSLYNEQFF. V and J are TRBV19 and TRBJ2-1, with TRBD2 as a possible D gene (5 bases). The germline gives CDR1 LNHDA, CDR2 SQIVND (reference sequence). The CDR3 extends over 16 amino acids. V was pared by 7 bases and J by 3 bases, with 19 bases between.

By share, this clonotype counts as medium-sized (0.01 to 0.1%). The rearrangement joins TRBV24-1 to TRBJ2-7, with TRBD1 identical over 8 bases. Losses at the gene ends were 4 bases for V and 5 bases for J; bases not matched to a gene: 9. Germline V gene data show CDR1 as KGHDR and CDR2 as SFDVKD. CDR3 size: 15 residues. The CDR3 loop is CATSDPGQGVNEQYF. The DNA for the CDR3 is TGTGCCACCAGTGACCCCGGACAGGGTGTTAACGAGCAGTACTTC.

Sample share makes this clonotype medium-sized. The conserved final phenylalanine or tryptophan is absent from the CDR3, which likely points to a read error. The chain recombines TRBV7-2 with TRBJ2-1, with D possibly being TRBD2 (6 bases). Germline V gives CDR1 SGHTA, CDR2 FQGNSA. The CDR3 extends over 17 amino acids. Trimming stripped 7 bases from V and 7 bases from J, with 26 bases between. The CDR3 DNA sequence: TGTGCCAGCACCCTGCTTCCCCGAACGGGGGATCCTAATGAGCAGTTCTCC. This encodes CASTLLPRTGDPNEQFS.

The chain is built from TRBV27 and TRBJ2-5, with 7 bases aligning to TRBD1. Germline assignment: CDR1 MNHEY and CDR2 SMNVEV (reference sequence). The CDR3 is 14 residues long. Trimming removed 4 bases from V and 5 bases from J; junction bases left unmatched: 7. In DNA form, the CDR3 reads TGTGCCAGCAGTTCGTTAGGGGGCTTGGAGACCCAGTACTTC. Protein sequence: CASSSLGGLETQYF.

This clonotype is medium-sized in the sample. This chain links TRBV27 with TRBJ2-1; 14 nucleotides agree with TRBD2. CDR1 MNHEY and CDR2 SMNVEV come from the germline V gene (reference sequence). This CDR3 is 18 amino acids long. V trimming: 5 bases; J trimming: 7 bases; junction bases outside the gene matches: 13. The CDR3, as DNA: TGTGCCAGCAGTCCCTCAGCCCCGGGACTAGCGGGAGATAATGAGCAGTTCTTC. It translates to CASSPSAPGLAGDNEQFF.

Relative to its sample, this clonotype is medium-sized (0.01 to 0.1%). V gene TRBV28 combines with J gene TRBJ2-4; tentatively, D is TRBD1 or TRBD2 (6 bases each). This CDR3 is 20 amino acids long. Trimming removed 2 bases from V and 1 base from J, with 24 bases in between. From germline, CDR1 is MDHEN and CDR2 SYDVKM. CDR3 nucleotides: TGTGCCAGCAGTTTACCCTCAGCAGGGGAGGTACGAAATGCCAAAAACATTCAGTACTTC. Translation: CASSLPSAGEVRNAKNIQYF. Full variable domain (missing parts from reference TRBV28 and TRBJ2-4): DVKVTQSSRYLVKRTGEKVFLECVQDMDHENMFWYRQDPGLGLRLIYFSYDVKMKEKGDIPEGYSVSREKKERFSLILESASTNQTSMYLCASSLPSAGEVRNAKNIQYFGAGTRLSVL.

This clonotype turned up a few times. This sequence joins TRBV2 and TRBJ2-2; no clear D. Germline-derived CDR1 and CDR2 are SNHLY and FYNNEI. This CDR3 is 13 amino acids long. The ends were cut back, 9 bases at V and 5 bases at J, with 13 bases in the middle. The CDR3 DNA sequence: TGTGCCAGGGTTAAGCAAGGAACCGGGGAGCTGTTTTTT. Its protein is CARVKQGTGELFF.

In regard to this clonotype: The CDR3 carries no conserved terminal phenylalanine or tryptophan, so it likely arises from a read error. The chain recombines TRBV24-1 with TRBJ1-2; TRBD1 aligns across 8 bases. There are 12 residues in the CDR3. CDR1 is KGHDR and CDR2 is SFDVKD in the germline V gene. V was pared by 4 bases and J by 10 bases, with 4 bases of the junction left unmatched. The CDR3 nucleotides are TGTGCCACCAGTGAATTGGGACAGGACTACACCTCC. Translated, it gives CATSELGQDYTS.

By sample fraction, this clonotype is medium-sized (0.01 to 0.1%). This sequence joins TRBV27 and TRBJ2-7; 11 positions match TRBD2. The J segment lost 0 bases and the V segment lost 3 bases, leaving 7 bases of the junction unmatched. The CDR3 sequence is 17 residues long. Germline values: CDR1 MNHEY, CDR2 SMNVEV (reference sequence). CDR3 sequence: CASSFLHTSGSSYEQYF. CDR3 coding DNA: TGTGCCAGCAGTTTCCTTCATACTAGCGGGAGCTCCTACGAGCAGTACTTC.

By sample share, this clonotype is medium-sized. The chain has TRBV14 and TRBJ2-1; 13 bases agree with TRBD2. J lost 4 bases, V lost 0 bases, and 6 bases had no gene match. This CDR3 comprises 18 residues. The germline CDR1 and CDR2 sequences are SGHDN and FVKESK. Here the CDR3 DNA reads TGTGCCAGCAGCCAAGATCAGGGACTAGCGGGACGATACAATGAGCAGTTCTTC. This encodes CASSQDQGLAGRYNEQFF.

Sample share makes this clonotype medium-sized. The J gene is TRBJ2-1, the V gene TRBV2; 8 nucleotides line up with TRBD2. Losses at the gene ends were 9 bases for V and 3 bases for J; bases not matched to a gene: 10. Germline assignment: CDR1 SNHLY and CDR2 FYNNEI. This CDR3 has 15 amino acids. CDR3 coding DNA: TGTGCCAGTAGCGGGACTAGGCTGAACTACAATGAGCAGTTCTTC. Amino acid sequence: CASSGTRLNYNEQFF. Combining the CDR3 with reference TRBV2 and TRBJ2-1 gives the whole variable domain EPEVTQTPSHQVTQMGQEVILRCVPISNHLYFYWYRQILGQKVEFLVSFYNNEISEKSEIFDDQFSVERPDGSNFTLKIRSTKLEDSAMYFCASSGTRLNYNEQFFGPGTRLTVL.

Judged by abundance, this clonotype is large. In DNA, the CDR3 is TGTGCCAGCAGTTTCTCCCTAGGTAGCACCGGGGAGCTGTTTTTT. Encoded protein: CASSFSLGSTGELFF. The V and J genes are TRBV27 and TRBJ2-2; D ambiguous. The CDR3 is 15 amino acids. V was pared by 3 bases and J by 4 bases, with 12 bases between. Germline lookup yields CDR1 MNHEY and CDR2 SMNVEV (reference sequence).

This clonotype is medium-sized by share. The V call is TRBV12-3 or TRBV12-4, the J call TRBJ2-7, with TRBD1 matching over 8 bases. The trim removed 4 bases at V and 3 bases at J, leaving 8 bases unmatched. The CDR3 runs 15 residues. CDR3 coding DNA: TGTGCCAGCAGTTCCCCAGGGGGCGGCCGCTACGAGCAGTACTTC. As protein: CASSSPGGGRYEQYF.